Below, one T cell receptor beta chain is given with its context. This clone has only one observation. The antigen it binds to is not known. No base qualities exist here, and no much larger clone lies one base off it. The treatment or condition label of this sample denotes: nivolumab (PD-1 blockade) given before sampling. The DNeasy Blood and Tissue Kit was used to extract DNA from formalin-fixed paraffin-embedded specimens. The record originates from a study of T cells in tumors and immune-related adverse events (dated by TCRdb to about 2021). CDR1 SGHTA and CDR2 FQGNSA were looked up in the germline V gene. The V and J ends are trimmed by 3 bases and 0 bases, leaving 3 bases between them. Including cysteine and phenylalanine, the CDR3 has 12 amino acids. Left in the record is the CDR3 DNA by itself, 36 bases read in frame from the first base. The immunoSEQ assay was used to amplify and sequence the TCR beta locus, producing bulk TCR Vbeta CDR3 data. The authors processed their data as follows. Non-productive CDR3s, sequences shorter than 7 amino acids, and those not starting with C or ending with F/W were excluded. Analysis was restricted to specimens with at least 1000 reads, and each clonotype was defined at the amino acid level. Clonality was calculated as 1 minus Pielou's evenness. To equalize library sizes, abundance-weighted random subsampling with replacement was performed and repeated 100 times so that 95% confidence intervals could be reported. Repertoire overlap was quantified using the Morisita overlap index, and the top 40 clones per specimen were examined for overlap with the irAE. TCRdb re-hosts the immuneACCESS table, in-frame sequences only. Its copies lack some clones; in the studies checked, an unresolved V gene accounts for under half of them, and the cause for the rest is not known. The V and J calls and clone size are taken from that table; D and trimming were inferred from the DNA. This sample is represented by 6,500 to 10,000 clones; 94% of them were singletons. 2.2% of the sample is held by the ten biggest clonotypes.

The chain employs TRBV7-2 and TRBJ2-7, with the D gene too uncertain to name. Specimen: lymph node tissue, collected from a patient treated with anti-PD-1 therapy. The clonotype was recovered from a female donor with metastatic renal cell carcinoma. The nucleotide sequence is given as TGTGCCAGCAGCTTTGTCTCCTACGAGCAGTACTTC. Translated, it gives CASSFVSYEQYF.